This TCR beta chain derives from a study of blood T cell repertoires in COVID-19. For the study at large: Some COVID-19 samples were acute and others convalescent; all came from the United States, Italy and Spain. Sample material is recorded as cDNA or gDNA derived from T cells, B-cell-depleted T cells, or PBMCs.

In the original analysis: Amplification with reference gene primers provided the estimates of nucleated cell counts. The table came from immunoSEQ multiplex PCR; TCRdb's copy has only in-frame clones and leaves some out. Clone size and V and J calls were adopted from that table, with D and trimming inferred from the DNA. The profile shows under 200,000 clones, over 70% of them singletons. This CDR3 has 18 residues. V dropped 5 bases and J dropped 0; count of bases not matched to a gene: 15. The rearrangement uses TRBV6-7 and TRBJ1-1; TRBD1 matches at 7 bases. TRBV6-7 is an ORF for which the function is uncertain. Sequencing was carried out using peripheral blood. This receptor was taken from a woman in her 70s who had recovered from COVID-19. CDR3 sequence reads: CASSQRGPGIDMNTEAFF. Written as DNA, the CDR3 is TGTGCCAGCAGTCAAAGGGGGCCCGGGATCGACATGAACACTGAAGCTTTCTTT.